This T cell receptor (beta chain) stems from a study of tumor-infiltrating lymphocytes in localized non-small cell lung cancer. Whole-study findings and limits: Different pieces of the same tissue went to different assays, confounding technical variation with intratumor heterogeneity.

The repertoire was sequenced with immunoSEQ multiplex PCR; TCRdb's copy has only in-frame clones and lacks some. The repertoire holds 6,000 to 7,500 clones, 74% seen once, with approximately 7.1% in the top ten. There are a few counts of this clone. The antigen remains undetermined. Germline lookup yields CDR1 SGHKS and CDR2 YYEKEE (reference sequence). Trimming stripped 4 bases from V and 5 bases from J, with 12 bases between. The CDR3 loop spans 13 amino acids. The specimen was uninvolved lung tissue not adjacent to the tumor. This chain connects TRBV5-5 to TRBJ2-5, with D perhaps TRBD2 (5 bases). The sequence derives from a human donor with non-small cell lung cancer. The CDR3 DNA reads TGTGCCAGCAGCGCCCTAGCTTCGGAGACCCAGTACTTC. Its translation: CASSALASETQYF.